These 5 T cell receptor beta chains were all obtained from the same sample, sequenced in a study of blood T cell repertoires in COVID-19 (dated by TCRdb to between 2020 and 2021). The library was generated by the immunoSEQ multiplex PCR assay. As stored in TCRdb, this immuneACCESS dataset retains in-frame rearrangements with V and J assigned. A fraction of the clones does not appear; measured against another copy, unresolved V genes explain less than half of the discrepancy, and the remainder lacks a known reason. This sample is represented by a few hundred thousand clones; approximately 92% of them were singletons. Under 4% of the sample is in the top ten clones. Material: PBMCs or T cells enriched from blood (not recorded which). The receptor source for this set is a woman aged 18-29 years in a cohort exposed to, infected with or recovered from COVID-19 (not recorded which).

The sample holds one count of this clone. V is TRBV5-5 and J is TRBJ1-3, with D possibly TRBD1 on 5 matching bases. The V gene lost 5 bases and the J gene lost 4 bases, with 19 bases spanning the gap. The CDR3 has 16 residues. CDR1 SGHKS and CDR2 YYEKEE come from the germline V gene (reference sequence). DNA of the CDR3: TGTGCCAGCAGTTTGACCCCTGGACATGGGGGAAACACCATATATTTT. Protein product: CASSLTPGHGGNTIYF.

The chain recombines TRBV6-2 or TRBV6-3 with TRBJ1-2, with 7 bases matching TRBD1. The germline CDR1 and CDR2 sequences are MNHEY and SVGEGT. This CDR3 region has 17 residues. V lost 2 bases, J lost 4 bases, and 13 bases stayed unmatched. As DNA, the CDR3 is TGTGCCAGCAGTTACCCACCCCCGACAGGGTTTAGCTATGGCTACACCTTC. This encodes CASSYPPPTGFSYGYTF.

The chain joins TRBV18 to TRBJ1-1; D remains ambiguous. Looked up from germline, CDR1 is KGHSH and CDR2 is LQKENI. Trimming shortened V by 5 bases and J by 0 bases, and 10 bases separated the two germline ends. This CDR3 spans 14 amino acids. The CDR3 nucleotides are TGTGCCAGCTCAGTGCAAGCGGTGAACACTGAAGCTTTCTTT. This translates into CASSVQAVNTEAFF.

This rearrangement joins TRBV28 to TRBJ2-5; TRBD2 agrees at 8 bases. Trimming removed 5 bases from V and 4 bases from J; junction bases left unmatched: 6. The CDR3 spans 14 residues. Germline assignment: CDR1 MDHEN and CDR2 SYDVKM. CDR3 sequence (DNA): TGTGCCAGCAGTCGAGGGACTAGTAGAGAGACCCAGTACTTC. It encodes CASSRGTSRETQYF.

The CDR3 loop reads CASSPTARRDTQYF. The CDR3 DNA sequence: TGTGCCAGCAGCCCCACGGCGAGGCGAGATACGCAGTATTTT. The chain links TRBV7-6 to TRBJ2-3; D unclear. V was clipped by 5 bases and J by 5 bases, with 14 bases between them. This CDR3 is built from 14 residues. Germline V gene lookup returns CDR1 SGHVS and CDR2 FNYEAQ.